This TCR beta chain was recorded in a study of cytomegalovirus exposure and HLA in healthy donors. Findings and limits, study-wide: The authors enumerated some 160 TCR beta chains as linked to cytomegalovirus.

With 60 Vbeta and 13 Jbeta primers, the PCR was carried out. Only in-frame clones appear in the TCRdb table, and some are missing; sequencing was by immunoSEQ multiplex PCR. The sample shows 100,000 to 150,000 clones, 80% of them seen only once. Concerning this clone: Its antigen is still unknown.

V was shortened by 5 bases and J by 9 bases, with 26 bases between the two germline ends. Per the germline V gene, CDR1 is SGHTA and CDR2 is FQGNSA. The CDR3 spans 17 residues. J is TRBJ1-5 and V is TRBV7-2, with D possibly TRBD1 on 5 matching bases. This TCR derives from a man in his forties in good health and CMV-seronegative. Input material: PBMCs. CDR3 nucleotide sequence: TGTGCCAGCAGCCTAAGGGGAAGGGGAGGGGCGGTGAGGCCCCAGCATTTT. Encoded protein: CASSLRGRGGAVRPQHF.